These 9 T cell receptor beta chains came from one sample sequenced in a study of Tregs in tolerant kidney transplant recipients. The protocol was immunoSEQ multiplex PCR, while the TCRdb copy is restricted to in-frame clones and leaves out a portion. The sample holds 92,000 or so clones, roughly nine tenths seen once. What was sequenced was CD8+ T cells from blood. The receptors shown here come from a human donor in good health.

The chain uses TRBV7-9 and TRBJ2-5, with D tentatively TRBD2 (5 bases). The J call may be wrong; the DNA end is better matched by TRBJ2-7. This CDR3 region has 12 residues. The germline CDR1 and CDR2 sequences are SEHNR and FQNEAQ (reference sequence). CDR3 sequence reads: CASSTGLYEQYF. The DNA of the CDR3 is TGTGCCAGCAGCACCGGACTTTACGAGCAGTACTTC.

This rearrangement joins TRBV4-1 to TRBJ2-7; a weak D match, TRBD1 (6 bases). The V and J ends lost 4 bases and 6 bases respectively, with 16 bases between them. Germline CDR1 reads MGHRA; CDR2 reads YSYEKL. The CDR3 totals 14 residues. The CDR3 DNA reads as TGCGCCAGCAGCCCGAAGGGGGTCCTCGGCGAGCAGTACTTC. Translating gives CASSPKGVLGEQYF.

The chain couples TRBV19 to TRBJ2-3; possibly TRBD2 for D (6 bases). The CDR3 consists of 15 residues. CDR1 is LNHDA and CDR2 is SQIVND in the germline V gene (reference sequence). V lost 8 bases to trimming and J lost 6 bases, with 21 bases between them. As DNA, the CDR3 is TGTGCCAGTCGGGGCGGGGAGGCCAGGATGGATACGCAGTATTTT. Translation gives CASRGGEARMDTQYF.

The chain employs TRBV13 and TRBJ1-1; D gene uncertain. Germline V gene lookup returns CDR1 PRHDT and CDR2 FYEKMQ (reference sequence). This CDR3 has 12 residues. V lost 5 bases and J lost 6, with 10 bases in between. The CDR3 nucleotides are TGTGCCAGCAGCCACGGTGGTTCTGAAGCTTTCTTT. Translated, it gives CASSHGGSEAFF.

The chain carries TRBV5-8 and TRBJ2-3, with 7 bases that match TRBD2. The CDR3 is 15 amino acids. Trimming at V came to 3 bases and at J to 3 bases, leaving 7 bases not matched to a gene. Per the germline V gene, CDR1 is SGHTS and CDR2 is YDEGEE. The chain's CDR3 is CASSWGTGRTDTQYF. The CDR3 nucleotides read TGTGCCAGCAGCTGGGGAACCGGGAGGACAGATACGCAGTATTTT. The variable domain in full, with the rest retrieved from reference TRBV5-8 and TRBJ2-3, is EAGVTQSPTHLIKTRGQQATLRCSPISGHTSVYWYQQALGLGLQFLLWYDEGEERNRGNFPPRFSGRQFPNYSSELNVNALELEDSALYLCASSWGTGRTDTQYFGPGTRLTVL.

This clone was observed many times. The rearrangement links TRBV6-4 to TRBJ1-6; TRBD1 matches 7 bases. Germline CDR1 reads MRHNA; CDR2 reads SNTAGT. The CDR3 is 14 amino acids. The V and J ends lost 3 bases and 13 bases, in that order; junction bases with no gene match: 9. This chain's CDR3 is CASSEGQPSSPLHF. CDR3 nucleotide sequence: TGTGCCAGCAGTGAGGGACAGCCTAGTTCGCCCCTCCACTTT.

This chain uses TRBV13 with TRBJ2-7; no firm D call. The CDR3 totals 13 residues. Per germline, CDR1 PRHDT and CDR2 FYEKMQ (reference sequence). V dropped 5 bases and J dropped 2 bases, with 10 bases sitting between them. The CDR3: CASSGSSAYEQYF. The CDR3 DNA follows: TGTGCCAGCAGCGGCAGCTCAGCCTACGAGCAGTACTTC.

V usage is TRBV5-4 and J usage is TRBJ1-1, with 8 bases fitting TRBD1. The CDR3 consists of 14 residues. Germline CDR1 reads SGHNT; CDR2 reads YYREEE (reference sequence). The V and J ends lost 4 bases and 1 base, in that order; junction bases with no gene match: 3. CDR3 nucleotides: TGTGCCAGCAGCCGACAGGGGCAGAACACTGAAGCTTTCTTT. Translation gives CASSRQGQNTEAFF.

CDR3 residues: CASRPGGLHTGELFF. CDR3 bases: TGTGCCAGCAGACCAGGGGGGTTGCACACCGGGGAGCTGTTTTTT. The chain recombines TRBV27 with TRBJ2-2; D possibly corresponds to TRBD1 (7 bases). There are 15 residues in the CDR3. V lost 6 bases to trimming and J lost 3 bases, with 14 bases between them. Looked up from germline, CDR1 is MNHEY and CDR2 is SMNVEV (reference sequence).